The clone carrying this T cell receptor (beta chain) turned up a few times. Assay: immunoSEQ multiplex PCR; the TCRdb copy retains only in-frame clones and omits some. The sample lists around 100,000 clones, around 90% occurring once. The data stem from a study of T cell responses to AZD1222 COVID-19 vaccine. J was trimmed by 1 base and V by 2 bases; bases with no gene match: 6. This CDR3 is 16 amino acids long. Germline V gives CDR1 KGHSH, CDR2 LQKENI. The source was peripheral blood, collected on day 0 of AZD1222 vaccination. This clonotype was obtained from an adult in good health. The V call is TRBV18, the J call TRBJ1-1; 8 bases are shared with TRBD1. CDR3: CASSPRGQATNTEAFF. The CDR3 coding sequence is TGTGCCAGCTCACCAAGGGGACAGGCCACGAACACTGAAGCTTTCTTT.